This paragraph reports one TCR beta chain. Assay: immunoSEQ multiplex PCR; the TCRdb copy retains only in-frame clones and omits some. The sample lists about 120,000 clones; approximately 92% were seen once. This sample stems from a study of control samples from healthy donors and cancer patients. The TCR was taken from a man between 40 and 49 years old in good health. Sequencing was done on a sample of blood.

CDR3 DNA: TGTGCCAGCAGCTTAGCGCTTGCAAACCTCCCAGGGGAGCTGTTTTTT. It specifies CASSLALANLPGELFF. This rearrangement joins TRBV7-9 to TRBJ2-2; D is unresolved. V was clipped by 0 bases and J by 8 bases, with 16 bases between them. The CDR3 has 16 residues. CDR1 and CDR2 (germline): SEHNR, FQNEAQ (reference sequence).